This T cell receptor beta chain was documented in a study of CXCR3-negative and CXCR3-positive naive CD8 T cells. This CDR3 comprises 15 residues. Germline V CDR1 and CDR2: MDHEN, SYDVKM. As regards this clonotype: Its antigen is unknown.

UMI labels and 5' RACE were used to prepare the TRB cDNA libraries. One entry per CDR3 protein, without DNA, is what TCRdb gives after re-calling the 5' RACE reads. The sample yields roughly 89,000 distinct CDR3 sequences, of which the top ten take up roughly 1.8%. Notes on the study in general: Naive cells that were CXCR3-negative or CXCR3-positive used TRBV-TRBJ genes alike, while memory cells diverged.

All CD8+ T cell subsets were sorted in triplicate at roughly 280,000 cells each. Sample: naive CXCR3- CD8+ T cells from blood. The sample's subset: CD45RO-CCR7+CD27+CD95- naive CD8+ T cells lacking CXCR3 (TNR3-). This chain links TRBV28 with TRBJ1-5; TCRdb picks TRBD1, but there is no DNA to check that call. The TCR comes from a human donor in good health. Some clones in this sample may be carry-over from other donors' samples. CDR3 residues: CASSLGQGYDQPQHF.